One and the same sample provided the 22 T cell receptor beta chains below, sequenced in a study of cytomegalovirus exposure and HLA in healthy donors. The PCR used 60 Vbeta and 13 Jbeta primers. Clones were sequenced by immunoSEQ multiplex PCR, and TCRdb holds only the in-frame ones, with some missing. This table holds some 150,000 clones, about 80% found once. The material sequenced was PBMCs. Receptors were obtained from a young man in good health and CMV-seropositive.

CDR3 region: CASSIGGSQYEQYF. CDR3 nucleotide sequence: TGTGCCAGTAGTATAGGAGGCAGCCAGTACGAGCAGTACTTC. The chain has TRBV19 and TRBJ2-7; D not resolved. Germline V gene data show CDR1 as LNHDA and CDR2 as SQIVND (reference sequence). The CDR3 is 14 residues long. Trimming took 1 base from V and 4 from J, leaving 11 bases between them.

The table lists this clone with a count of one. This chain joins TRBV6-6 and TRBJ2-7; 8 bases are a match to TRBD2. Germline V lookup: CDR1 MNHNY, CDR2 SVGAGI (reference sequence). The V gene end was trimmed by 8 bases and the J gene end by 1 base; junction bases not matched to a gene: 10. This CDR3 comprises 15 residues. DNA of the CDR3: TGTGCCAGCGCCACCGGGACTAGTTCTTCCTACGAGCAGTACTTC. Its translation is CASATGTSSSYEQYF.

The V call is TRBV7-7, the J call TRBJ2-2, with D maybe TRBD1 (6 bases). V shed 4 bases and J shed 2 bases, with 11 bases lying between them. The CDR3 contains 15 residues. Germline CDR1 reads SSHAT; CDR2 reads FNYEAQ (reference sequence). CDR3 loop: CASSYRTENTGELFF. Written as DNA, the CDR3 is TGTGCCAGCAGCTACCGGACAGAAAACACCGGGGAGCTGTTTTTT.

The chain joins TRBV4-2 to TRBJ2-1; TRBD2 matches 7 bases. From germline, CDR1 is LGHNA and CDR2 YNFKEQ. Trimming took 3 bases from V and 5 from J; bases not matched to a gene: 10. There are 16 residues in the CDR3. CDR3 in DNA: TGTGCCAGCAGCCACTCTCTAGCGGCCTATAACAATGAGCAGTTCTTC. It translates to CASSHSLAAYNNEQFF.

The chain has TRBV27 and TRBJ1-2; the D is unclear. The CDR3 loop spans 14 amino acids. Germline values: CDR1 MNHEY, CDR2 SMNVEV (reference sequence). V was cut by 6 bases and J by 4 bases, with 15 bases left in between. CDR3 in amino acids: CASSSSGVGYGYTF. CDR3 nucleotide sequence: TGTGCCAGCAGCTCCTCCGGGGTGGGCTATGGCTACACCTTC.

The V and J genes are TRBV6-1 and TRBJ1-2; the D gene is possibly TRBD1 (6 bases). Trimming shortened V by 4 bases and J by 0 bases, and 12 bases separated the two germline ends. Germline CDR1 and CDR2: MNHNS and SASEGT. The CDR3 contains 15 residues. The CDR3 DNA sequence: TGTGCCAGCAGTGCGGGGGGGGGCCCTAACTATGGCTACACCTTC. This codes for CASSAGGGPNYGYTF.

To note about this clone: Other DNA sequences in this sample translate to the same CDR3. This sequence joins TRBV6-1 and TRBJ1-3; TRBD1 matches 9 bases. There are 13 residues in the CDR3. Germline CDR1 is MNHNS and CDR2 is SASEGT. J gave up 4 bases and V 9 bases, and 4 bases lay outside the gene matches. CDR3 sequence: CASSTGGGNTIYF. As DNA, the CDR3 is TGTGCCAGTAGTACAGGGGGCGGAAACACCATATATTTT.

Points on this clone: At one boundary the junction diverges from the germline segment, which might be a read error. The rearrangement uses TRBV7-9 and TRBJ2-7, with a possible D match to TRBD1 (6 bases). This CDR3 has 15 amino acids. Germline V gene data show CDR1 as SEHNR and CDR2 as FQNEAQ (reference sequence). The CDR3 DNA is TGTTCCAGCAGCCCACCGGGCCCCAGGGGTAACGAGCAGTACTTC. Translated: CSSSPPGPRGNEQYF.

This chain links TRBV18 with TRBJ1-4; D remains unclear. Trimming removed 3 bases from V and 5 bases from J, with 7 bases in between. Germline assignment: CDR1 KGHSH and CDR2 LQKENI. This CDR3 spans 13 amino acids. This chain's CDR3 is CASSPARNEKLFF. The CDR3 nucleotides read TGTGCCAGCTCACCTGCCAGAAATGAAAAACTGTTTTTT. Complete variable domain (other parts from reference TRBV18 and TRBJ1-4): NAGVMQNPRHLVRRRGQEARLRCSPMKGHSHVYWYRQLPEEGLKFMVYLQKENIIDESGMPKERFSAEFPKEGPSILRIQQVVRGDSAAYFCASSPARNEKLFFGSGTQLSVL.

This chain uses TRBV7-2 with TRBJ2-3, with 8 bases fitting TRBD2. With V trimmed by 0 bases and J by 2 bases, 10 bases remained unmatched. The CDR3 has 18 residues. Germline V gene data show CDR1 as SGHTA and CDR2 as FQGNSA. CDR3 DNA: TGTGCCAGCAGCTTAGCGCTTGGACTAGCAGTAACCACAGATACGCAGTATTTT. It is translated as CASSLALGLAVTTDTQYF.

V gene TRBV13 combines with J gene TRBJ2-5; 7 bases line up with TRBD1. Looked up from germline, CDR1 is PRHDT and CDR2 is FYEKMQ (reference sequence). The ends lost 7 bases at V and 11 bases at J; junction bases unmatched: 19. CDR3 size: 15 residues. The CDR3 region has the DNA TGTGCCAGCACCTTGGGGGTCAAGACAGGGTATGAGCAGTACTTC. It encodes CASTLGVKTGYEQYF.

The rearrangement links TRBV6-1 to TRBJ1-4; possibly TRBD1 for D (5 bases). V shed 6 bases and J shed 13 bases, with 21 bases lying between them. This CDR3 has 14 amino acids. Germline V CDR1 and CDR2: MNHNS, SASEGT. CDR3 in amino acids: CASRTGTRESGLFF. The CDR3 DNA follows: TGTGCCAGCAGGACCGGGACGCGGGAGAGCGGACTGTTTTTT.

This sequence joins TRBV25-1 and TRBJ1-1; possibly TRBD1 for D (6 bases). V gave up 5 bases and J gave up 1 base, with 11 bases separating them. The CDR3 runs 14 residues. CDR1 is MGHDK and CDR2 is SYGVNS in the germline V gene. DNA of the CDR3: TGTGCCAGCAGTTTACAGGGAAGGAACACTGAAGCTTTCTTT. Translating it yields CASSLQGRNTEAFF.

The rearrangement uses TRBV15 and TRBJ2-1; 7 bases match TRBD2. Germline V gene sequence: CDR1 LNHNV, CDR2 YYDKDF (reference sequence). The CDR3 loop spans 15 amino acids. The J segment lost 0 bases and the V segment lost 7 bases, leaving 6 bases of the junction unmatched. CDR3: CATTLRGSSYNEQFF. CDR3 nucleotides: TGTGCCACCACCCTGCGGGGGAGCTCCTACAATGAGCAGTTCTTC.

The sample holds one count of this clone. This sequence joins TRBV9 and TRBJ1-2; tentative D call: TRBD1 (6 bases). Germline V gene lookup returns CDR1 SGDLS and CDR2 YYNGEE. This CDR3 region has 14 residues. Trimming took 3 bases from V and 3 from J, leaving 12 bases between them. Here the CDR3 DNA reads TGTGCCAGCAGCGAAATACAGGGAGACTATGGCTACACCTTC. Encoded protein: CASSEIQGDYGYTF.

The genes are TRBV5-5 and TRBJ1-4; D possibly corresponds to TRBD1 (6 bases). Germline assignment: CDR1 SGHKS and CDR2 YYEKEE (reference sequence). V was trimmed by 4 bases and J by 7 bases, leaving 23 bases between them. The CDR3 runs to 17 residues. The CDR3 loop reads CASSLRDNVWGSEKLFF. The DNA of the CDR3 is TGTGCCAGCAGCCTCCGGGACAATGTATGGGGGAGTGAAAAACTGTTTTTT. The whole variable domain, remainder taken from reference TRBV5-5 and TRBJ1-4, is DAGVTQSPTHLIKTRGQQVTLRCSPISGHKSVSWYQQVLGQGPQFIFQYYEKEERGRGNFPDRFSARQFPNYSSELNVNALLLGDSALYLCASSLRDNVWGSEKLFFGSGTQLSVL.

V gene TRBV5-1 combines with J gene TRBJ2-3, with 9 bases aligning to TRBD2. Per the germline V gene, CDR1 is SGHRS and CDR2 is YFSETQ. J was trimmed by 1 base and V by 4 bases; bases with no gene match: 7. The CDR3 has 16 amino acids. The CDR3 loop is CASSLTSSGGTDTQYF. In DNA, the CDR3 is TGCGCCAGCAGCCTGACCTCTAGCGGGGGCACAGATACGCAGTATTTT.

This chain links TRBV2 with TRBJ1-1; D remains ambiguous. CDR1 is SNHLY, CDR2 FYNNEI, per germline. This CDR3 comprises 15 residues. Trimming took off 6 bases at V and 5 bases at J, with 19 bases between the two ends. The CDR3 nucleotides read TGTGCCAGCAGCCGCCTATTCAAGACTGGGACTGAAGCTTTCTTT. As protein: CASSRLFKTGTEAFF. The variable domain in full, with the rest retrieved from reference TRBV2 and TRBJ1-1, is EPEVTQTPSHQVTQMGQEVILRCVPISNHLYFYWYRQILGQKVEFLVSFYNNEISEKSEIFDDQFSVERPDGSNFTLKIRSTKLEDSAMYFCASSRLFKTGTEAFFGQGTRLTVV.

The rearrangement links TRBV7-9 to TRBJ2-2, with D tentatively TRBD1 (6 bases). The CDR3 is 17 residues long. V lost 5 bases and J 2 bases, leaving 18 bases between the germline ends. The germline gives CDR1 SEHNR, CDR2 FQNEAQ (reference sequence). The chain's CDR3 is CASSQATGTSNTGELFF. The CDR3 nucleotides read TGTGCCAGCAGCCAAGCTACCGGGACAAGTAACACCGGGGAGCTGTTTTTT.

This rearrangement joins TRBV6-1 to TRBJ1-6, with D unclear. The V end lost 3 bases, the J end lost 9 bases, and 9 bases lay between the germline ends. Germline loops: CDR1 MNHNS, CDR2 SASEGT. The CDR3 contains 13 residues. The CDR3 coding sequence is TGTGCCAGCAGTGAGGCAGGCCTTTCACCCCTCCACTTT. Translated, it gives CASSEAGLSPLHF.

CDR3 DNA sequence: TGTGCCAGCAGCCCCCCCCAAGGGACAGGGGGCTACGAGCAGTACTTC. Protein product: CASSPPQGTGGYEQYF. This sequence joins TRBV6-6 and TRBJ2-7, with TRBD1 matching over 11 bases. The CDR3 loop spans 16 amino acids. Looked up from germline, CDR1 is MNHNY and CDR2 is SVGAGI (reference sequence). The V segment lost 6 bases and the J segment 3 bases; nucleotides outside the gene matches: 10.

The chain uses TRBV6-6 and TRBJ1-1; D gene uncertain. The CDR3 is 14 residues long. Trimming stripped 6 bases from V and 3 bases from J, with 14 bases between. Germline V CDR1 and CDR2: MNHNY, SVGAGI (reference sequence). The CDR3 spells CASSLQRRDTEAFF. The CDR3 region has the DNA TGTGCCAGCAGCCTACAGAGGAGGGACACTGAAGCTTTCTTT.